The entry below gives a single T cell receptor beta chain sequence along with its context. Produced via immunoSEQ multiplex PCR; TCRdb's table is partial and in-frame only. The table records 150,000 to 200,000 clones, 75% to 90% of them present only once. These data come from a study of blood T cell repertoires in COVID-19. This TCR derives from a man in his forties or fifties who had recovered from COVID-19. Sequenced material: PBMCs or T cells enriched from blood (not recorded which).

CDR3 loop: CASSSDRVGYTF. CDR3 DNA sequence: TGTGCCAGCAGTTCCGACAGGGTTGGCTACACCTTC. This chain uses TRBV12-3 or TRBV12-4 with TRBJ1-2; 7 bases agree with TRBD1. Germline trimming cut 4 bases from V and 7 bases from J; bases unmatched to any gene: 3. The CDR3 is made up of 12 amino acids.